The next 6 T cell receptor beta chains were all read from a single sample in a study of identifying expanded T cells in peripheral blood. Data came from immunoSEQ multiplex PCR; TCRdb stores just in-frame clones and leaves some out. The repertoire consists of around 75,000 clones, with 75% to 90% occurring once and the leading ten covering more than 3%. The specimen was blood. The receptors come from a person between 18 and 75 years old in good health.

This clone has more than one count but fewer than ten. The chain couples TRBV2 to TRBJ2-3; D gene unclear. Trimming stripped 4 bases from V and 2 bases from J, with 10 bases between. There are 14 residues in the CDR3. Germline-derived CDR1 and CDR2 are SNHLY and FYNNEI. CDR3 residues: CASSVSPDTDTQYF. The CDR3, as DNA: TGTGCCAGCAGTGTTTCACCCGACACAGATACGCAGTATTTT.

The V gene is TRBV7-2, the J gene TRBJ2-7; D is undetermined. The CDR3 is 14 amino acids. Trimming cost V 0 bases and J 0 bases, with 6 bases left between them. Germline assignment: CDR1 SGHTA and CDR2 FQGNSA. CDR3 sequence reads: CASSLAEYSYEQYF. The CDR3 nucleotides are TGTGCCAGCAGCTTAGCGGAGTACTCCTACGAGCAGTACTTC.

This clone was recorded a few times. The identical CDR3 is also encoded by other nucleotide sequences in the sample. The chain is built from TRBV18 and TRBJ1-5, with D possibly being TRBD1 (6 bases). The CDR3 totals 13 residues. Looked up from germline, CDR1 is KGHSH and CDR2 is LQKENI. The ends were cut back, 2 bases at V and 5 bases at J, with 7 bases in the middle. CDR3 sequence reads: CASSPAGDQPQHF. CDR3 nucleotide sequence: TGTGCCAGCTCACCAGCAGGGGATCAGCCCCAGCATTTT.

The V and J genes are TRBV19 and TRBJ2-2; D gene uncertain. Deletions cut 5 bases from V and 3 bases from J, with 7 bases between. The CDR3 runs 13 residues. The V gene's germline CDR1 is LNHDA and CDR2 SQIVND (reference sequence). CDR3 in amino acids: CASSERYTGELFF. CDR3 bases: TGTGCCAGTAGTGAACGATACACCGGGGAGCTGTTTTTT.

The genes are TRBV25-1 and TRBJ2-1; possible D gene TRBD2, 5 bases. Germline V gives CDR1 MGHDK, CDR2 SYGVNS. The CDR3 spans 15 residues. V was cut by 2 bases and J by 5 bases, with 13 bases left in between. CDR3 sequence (DNA): TGTGCCAGCAGTGAACTGGGCGGGCGGGACAATGAGCAGTTCTTC. It is translated as CASSELGGRDNEQFF.

The chain employs TRBV10-2 and TRBJ2-5; possible D gene TRBD2, 5 bases. Germline assignment: CDR1 WSHSY and CDR2 SAAADI. The germline V and J ends were trimmed by 5 bases and 2 bases, with 9 bases remaining between them. This CDR3 comprises 13 residues. In nucleotides, the CDR3 is TGCGCCAGCAGTAACCGGGAACAAGAGACCCAGTACTTC. It translates to CASSNREQETQYF.